This TCR beta chain was sequenced in a study of blood T cell repertoires in COVID-19. Profiled with immunoSEQ multiplex PCR; TCRdb holds only in-frame clones, not every one. The data show 62,000 or so clones, roughly 75% seen once. V was clipped by 1 base and J by 6 bases, with 7 bases between them. The CDR3 covers 13 residues. In germline, CDR1 is LNHDA, CDR2 SQIVND (reference sequence). The sequence derives from a man between 60 and 70 years old with COVID-19, enrolled during active disease. The specimen sequenced was peripheral blood. V gene TRBV19 combines with J gene TRBJ2-4; D gene unclear. CDR3 in DNA: TGTGCCAGTAGTATAGGTGCGGTAAACATTCAGTACTTC. This translates into CASSIGAVNIQYF.